The 9 T cell receptor beta chains reported below all come from one sample, sequenced in a study of OX40 agonist ivuxolimab in advanced cancers. Repertoires were generated with immunoSEQ multiplex PCR, while TCRdb's copy carries only in-frame clones and drops some. The table shows over 95,000 clones, with 70% to 90% occurring only once. The source was CD4+ or CD8+ T cells sorted from blood, collected in a trial of the OX40 agonist ivuxolimab. The receptors shown here come from an adult with an advanced solid tumor such as melanoma, head and neck, liver or kidney cancer.

In this sample, this clone turned up once. This rearrangement joins TRBV11-2 to TRBJ2-1; 10 bases are a match to TRBD1. The germline CDR1 and CDR2 sequences are SGHAT and FQNNGV. The trim removed 2 bases at V and 14 bases at J, leaving 6 bases unmatched. The CDR3 totals 13 residues. Written as DNA, the CDR3 is TGTGCCAGCAGCTTACAGGTGGGACAGGGGAAGTTCTTC. It is translated as CASSLQVGQGKFF.

The rearrangement links TRBV2 to TRBJ1-1; D not certain. V dropped 7 bases and J dropped 9 bases, with 24 bases sitting between them. Germline lookup yields CDR1 SNHLY and CDR2 FYNNEI. CDR3 length: 15 amino acids. The CDR3 sequence: CASKIFAGGEAKAFF. The CDR3 bases are TGTGCCAGCAAGATATTTGCAGGTGGCGAGGCGAAAGCTTTCTTT.

V usage is TRBV27 and J usage is TRBJ2-1; 7 positions match TRBD1. CDR3 size: 13 residues. Germline-derived CDR1 and CDR2 are MNHEY and SMNVEV (reference sequence). Trimming removed 2 bases from V and 13 bases from J; junction bases left unmatched: 8. The CDR3 loop is CASSLRTGEGQFF. In DNA form, the CDR3 reads TGTGCCAGCAGTTTAAGGACAGGAGAGGGACAGTTCTTC.

The rearrangement links TRBV2 to TRBJ2-5; a weak D match, TRBD2 (6 bases). V shed 6 bases and J shed 5 bases, with 16 bases lying between them. This CDR3 is built from 14 residues. CDR1 is SNHLY and CDR2 is FYNNEI in the germline V gene. The CDR3: CASRGGHGTETQYF. The CDR3 region has the DNA TGTGCCAGCAGAGGAGGGCATGGAACCGAGACCCAGTACTTC.

The CDR3 DNA is TGTGCCAGCAGTGAAATGCAGGTCATAGATACGCAGTATTTT. Amino acid sequence: CASSEMQVIDTQYF. The V and J genes are TRBV2 and TRBJ2-3; D unresolved. Per the germline V gene, CDR1 is SNHLY and CDR2 is FYNNEI. The CDR3 contains 14 residues. V gave up 2 bases and J gave up 5 bases, with 11 bases separating them.

The chain carries TRBV19 and TRBJ1-3; no definite D call. In germline, CDR1 is LNHDA, CDR2 SQIVND (reference sequence). The CDR3 totals 13 residues. V dropped 0 bases and J dropped 7 bases, with 7 bases sitting between them. The CDR3 bases are TGTGCCAGTAGTATAGACAATTCCAACACCATATATTTT. The encoded protein is CASSIDNSNTIYF. The full variable domain, in which reference TRBV19 and TRBJ1-3 provide the parts outside the CDR3, is DGGITQSPKYLFRKEGQNVTLSCEQNLNHDAMYWYRQDPGQGLRLIYYSQIVNDFQKGDIAEGYSVSREKKESFPLTVTSAQKNPTAFYLCASSIDNSNTIYFGEGSWLTVV.

This chain uses TRBV11-3 with TRBJ2-5; D might be TRBD1 (6 bases). Trimming removed 3 bases from V and 4 bases from J, with 9 bases in between. Germline V gives CDR1 SGHNT, CDR2 YENEEA. This CDR3 is 13 amino acids long. The CDR3 reads CASSFTQGETQYF. The DNA for the CDR3 is TGTGCCAGCAGCTTCACACAGGGAGAGACCCAGTACTTC.

The gene calls are TRBV2 and TRBJ2-6; no clear D gene. The CDR3 has 16 residues. From germline, CDR1 is SNHLY and CDR2 FYNNEI. V lost 4 bases and J 0 bases, leaving 10 bases between the germline ends. The CDR3 loop is CASSGRLGSGANVLTF. Written as DNA, the CDR3 is TGTGCCAGCAGTGGGAGATTGGGCTCTGGGGCCAACGTCCTGACTTTC.

CDR3 loop: CASSSQGLLRTGELFF. CDR3 bases: TGTGCCAGCAGCTCCCAGGGGCTCTTGCGCACCGGGGAGCTGTTTTTT. This chain links TRBV7-9 with TRBJ2-2, with D tentatively TRBD1 (6 bases). Looked up from germline, CDR1 is SEHNR and CDR2 is FQNEAQ (reference sequence). V shed 4 bases and J shed 4 bases, with 16 bases lying between them. The CDR3 has 16 amino acids.